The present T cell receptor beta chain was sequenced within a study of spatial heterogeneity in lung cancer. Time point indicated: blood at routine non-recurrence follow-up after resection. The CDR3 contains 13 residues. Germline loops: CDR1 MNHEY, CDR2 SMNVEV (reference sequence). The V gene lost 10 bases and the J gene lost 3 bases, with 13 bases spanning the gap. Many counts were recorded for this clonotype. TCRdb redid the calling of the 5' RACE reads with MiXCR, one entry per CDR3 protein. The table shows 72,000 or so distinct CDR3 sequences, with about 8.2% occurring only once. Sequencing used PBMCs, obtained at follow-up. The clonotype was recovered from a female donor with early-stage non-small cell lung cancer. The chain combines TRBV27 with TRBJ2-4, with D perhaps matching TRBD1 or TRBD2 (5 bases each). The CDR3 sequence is CATSGGGKNIQYF. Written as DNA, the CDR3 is TGTGCCACCTCTGGGGGTGGCAAAAACATTCAGTACTTC.